This T cell receptor beta chain came from a study of T cell responses to AZD1222 COVID-19 vaccine. V was pared by 6 bases and J by 8 bases, with 13 bases between. Germline V gives CDR1 MDHEN, CDR2 SYDVKM. This CDR3 spans 12 amino acids. Findings of the study overall: Reportedly, nearly half of unique spike TCRs recognized epitopes outside B.1.351/B.1.1.7 mutations. Regions 160-218 and 743-854 dominated among vaccine-associated CD4 TCRs spanning spike. Repertoires were obtained solely post-peak T cell response. Recipients of two AZD1222 doses showed rising Spike-specific TCR breadth and depth.

With respect to this clone: Its antigen is undetermined.

Produced via immunoSEQ multiplex PCR; TCRdb's table is partial and in-frame only. This sample has approximately 75,000 clones, with 90% found just once. This material consisted of peripheral blood, taken 28 days after the second AZD1222 dose. This rearrangement joins TRBV28 to TRBJ1-2; D unclear. The clonotype comes from an adult who received the AZD1222 COVID-19 vaccine. In nucleotides, the CDR3 is TGTGCCAGCAGGTCGGACGGCCCAGGCTACACCTTC. Translation gives CASRSDGPGYTF.